The 3 T cell receptor beta chains below come from one sample, sequenced in a study of blood T cell repertoires in COVID-19. Some clones are missing from TCRdb's copy, which holds only in-frame ones; the method was immunoSEQ multiplex PCR. The table shows 100,000 to 120,000 clones, with around 81% occurring only once. Sequenced sample: peripheral blood. The receptors were gathered from a woman aged 70-85 years with acute or convalescent COVID-19.

This sequence joins TRBV6-5 and TRBJ2-1, with 12 bases aligning to TRBD1. The CDR3 is 15 residues long. Germline assignment: CDR1 MNHEY and CDR2 SVGAGI. The V segment lost 8 bases and the J segment 7 bases; nucleotides outside the gene matches: 9. CDR3 loop: CASSTGTGGLNEQFF. In nucleotides, the CDR3 is TGTGCCAGCTCGACCGGGACAGGGGGCCTTAATGAGCAGTTCTTC.

In this sample, this clone turned up once. The gene calls are TRBV28 and TRBJ2-3; 8 bases are a match to TRBD2. From germline, CDR1 is MDHEN and CDR2 SYDVKM. V gave up 4 bases and J gave up 6 bases; unmatched junction bases: 9. The CDR3 loop spans 15 amino acids. DNA of the CDR3: TGTGCCAGCAGTTGGTCTAGCGGGTCCCGTGATACGCAGTATTTT. Its translation is CASSWSSGSRDTQYF.

The genes are TRBV20-1 and TRBJ1-3; D is ambiguous. V was trimmed by 3 bases and J by 4 bases, leaving 13 bases between them. Germline V gene sequence: CDR1 DFQATT, CDR2 SNEGSKA (reference sequence). The CDR3 length is 14 residues. In DNA, the CDR3 is TGCAGTGCTAGTCACTCCACAGACGGAAACACCATATATTTT. This translates into CSASHSTDGNTIYF.